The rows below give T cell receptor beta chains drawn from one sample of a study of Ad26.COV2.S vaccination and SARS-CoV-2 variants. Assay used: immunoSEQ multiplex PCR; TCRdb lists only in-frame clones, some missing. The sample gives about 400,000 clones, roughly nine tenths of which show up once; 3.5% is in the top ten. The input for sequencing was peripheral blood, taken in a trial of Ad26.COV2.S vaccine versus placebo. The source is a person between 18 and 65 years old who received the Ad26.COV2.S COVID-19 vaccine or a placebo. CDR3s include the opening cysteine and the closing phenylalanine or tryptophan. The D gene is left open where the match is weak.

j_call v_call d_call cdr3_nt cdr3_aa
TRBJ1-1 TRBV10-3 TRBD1 TGTGCCATCAGTTCAGGGGGCACTGAAGCTTTCTTT CAISSGGTEAFF
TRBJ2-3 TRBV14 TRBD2 TGTGCCAGCAGCCCGGGGGGTGGCGCGGATACGCAGTATTTT CASSPGGGADTQYF
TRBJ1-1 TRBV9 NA TGTGCCAGCAGTTCCCGAGGGAACACTGAAGCTTTCTTT CASSSRGNTEAFF
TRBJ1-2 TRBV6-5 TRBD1 TGTGCCAGCAGGCCGGACAGGGGAAACTATGGCTACACCTTC CASRPDRGNYGYTF
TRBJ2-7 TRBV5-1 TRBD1 TGCGCCAGCAGCGAACGACAGGGACCCGAGCAGTACTTC CASSERQGPEQYF
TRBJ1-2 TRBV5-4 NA TGTGCCCACTTAGGAGGAGATGGCTACACCTTC CAHLGGDGYTF
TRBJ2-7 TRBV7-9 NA TGTGCCAGCAGCTTACTGTCCGGGCCCATCGACGAGCAGTACTTC CASSLLSGPIDEQYF
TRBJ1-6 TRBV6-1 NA TGTGCCAGCAGTGCCCCCCAGGTGGGGGTAGTACCTTCACCCCTCCACTTT CASSAPQVGVVPSPLHF
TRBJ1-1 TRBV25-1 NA TGTGCCAGCAGCACTACAGGGAACACTGAAGCTTTCTTT CASSTTGNTEAFF
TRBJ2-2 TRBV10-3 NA TGTGCCATCAGTGGACTATCCTCGAACACCGGGGAGCTGTTTTTT CAISGLSSNTGELFF
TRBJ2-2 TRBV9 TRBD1 TGTGCCAGCAGCCCCTGGGACAGAAACACCGGGGAGCTGTTTTTT CASSPWDRNTGELFF
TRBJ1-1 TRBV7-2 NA TGTGCCAGCAGCCTAGGGGTGGTTGAAGCTTTCTTT CASSLGVVEAFF
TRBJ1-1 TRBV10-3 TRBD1 TGTGCCATCAGTCCTTCAGGGGGCGCGACTGAAGCTTTCTTT CAISPSGGATEAFF
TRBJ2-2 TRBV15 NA TGTGCCACCAGCAGAGATGGGAAAACCGGGGAGCTGTTTTTT CATSRDGKTGELFF
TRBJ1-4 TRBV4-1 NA TGCGCCAGCAGAGGCTGGGCAGGCACAACTAATGAAAAACTGTTTTTT CASRGWAGTTNEKLFF
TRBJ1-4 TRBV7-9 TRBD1 TGTGCCAGCAGCCCTATTGGGACAGCCGAAGAAAAACTGTTTTTT CASSPIGTAEEKLFF
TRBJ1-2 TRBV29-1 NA TGCAGCGTTGAAGATCAAAGAAATGGCTACACCTTC CSVEDQRNGYTF